The T cell receptor beta chain under discussion was sequenced for a study of post-analysis software for immune sequencing data. Background on the study: The disease courses spanned relapsing-remitting, secondary progressive and progressive-relapsing forms of multiple sclerosis.

Turning to this clonotype: Its antigen is still unknown.

Trimming took 0 bases from V and 6 from J, leaving 13 bases between them. Germline V gene lookup returns CDR1 DFQATT and CDR2 SNEGSKA (reference sequence). CDR3 length: 14 residues. Points from the study as a whole: Patients used about five TRBV segments, including TRBV5-6, TRBV5-1 and TRBV20-1, more often than controls. Relative to controls, patients with multiple sclerosis showed significantly lower normalized Chao1 diversity.

TCR beta cDNA libraries included unique molecular identifiers. Approximately 450,000 cDNA molecules were recovered from an input of about 0.95 to 11 million T cells. One entry per CDR3 protein results from TCRdb running MiXCR on the PCR reads. The repertoire holds fewer than 550,000 distinct CDR3 sequences, with around a third as singletons. The chain recombines TRBV20-1 with TRBJ2-3; no definite D call. Sequencing was done on a sample of blood. This TCR was sampled from a girl younger than 18 with multiple sclerosis. The chain's CDR3 is CSAREGSRRDTQYF. CDR3 nucleotide sequence: TGCAGTGCTAGAGAGGGCAGTAGGCGCGATACGCAGTATTTT.